This T cell receptor beta chain originates from a study of T-cell memory formation after mild COVID-19. TCRdb re-derived calls from the 5' RACE reads in MiXCR, one entry per CDR3 protein. This sample yields about 610,000 distinct CDR3 sequences, of which roughly 17% are seen a single time; about 8.6% belongs to the top ten. CDR1 and CDR2 from the germline V gene are MNHEY and SMNVEV (reference sequence). The CDR3 is 17 residues long. The V gene end was trimmed by 6 bases and the J gene end by 7 bases; junction bases not matched to a gene: 12. This sequence joins TRBV27 and TRBJ2-1; 13 bases align to TRBD2. This TCR came from an adult woman who had mild COVID-19 (a few samples of this study predate the infection). Cell type and time point are not known. The sample was PBMCs or a T cell subset sorted from them (not recorded which). The DNA of the CDR3 is TGTGCCAGCAGCCGGACTAGCGGGAGCCTTATTTTAAATGAGCAGTTCTTC. Translation gives CASSRTSGSLILNEQFF.